These T cell receptor beta chains were read from a single sample in a study of blood T cell repertoires in COVID-19. Repertoires were generated with immunoSEQ multiplex PCR, while TCRdb's copy carries only in-frame clones and drops some. Altogether 80,000 or so clones are present, about 90% being singletons, with the ten largest covering around 1%. The sequenced material came from peripheral blood. Source of these receptors: a woman in her 50s in a cohort sampled during active COVID-19. The CDR3 runs from the conserved cysteine through the conserved F or W. The order of the fields is D gene, V gene, CDR3 length, J gene, clone size, CDR3 DNA, CDR3 protein. A D gene is named only where the DNA matches it firmly. Only some rows state a clone size, as once, few, many or a class for expanded clones.

TRBD1,TRBV27,14,TRBJ1-5,few,TGTGCCAGCCGTCGGACAGGGATCAATCAGCCCCAGCATTTT,CASRRTGINQPQHF
-,TRBV28,16,TRBJ1-2,-,TGTGCCAGCAGTTTGGGACATGGGTTGGGAGTCTATGGCTACACCTTC,CASSLGHGLGVYGYTF
-,TRBV27,14,TRBJ1-2,-,TGTGCCAGCAAATCCCGTGCACAGGACTATGGCTACACCTTC,CASKSRAQDYGYTF
TRBD1,TRBV28,14,TRBJ1-2,-,TGTGCCAGCAAACCGGACAGGGTGGGCTATGGCTACACCTTC,CASKPDRVGYGYTF
-,TRBV6-5,14,TRBJ2-7,-,TGTGCCAGCTACCTACCGGGCGGGACCTACGAGCAGTACTTC,CASYLPGGTYEQYF
TRBD2,TRBV5-1,16,TRBJ2-3,-,TGCGCCAGCAGCTTGATGCTAGCGGAGATAGGAGATACGCAGTATTTT,CASSLMLAEIGDTQYF
TRBD1,TRBV14,14,TRBJ1-2,-,TGTGCCAGCAGCCAGGCAACAGGGGCCTATGGCTACACCTTC,CASSQATGAYGYTF
TRBD1,TRBV19,15,TRBJ2-7,-,TGTGCCAGTAGTATGGGGGACAGGGAAGTCGGCGAGCAGTACTTC,CASSMGDREVGEQYF
TRBD2,TRBV10-3,17,TRBJ2-1,once,TGTGCCATCAGTGAGCTTCCTAGCGGGAGTTCCTACAATGAGCAGTTCTTC,CAISELPSGSSYNEQFF
-,TRBV2,13,TRBJ2-1,-,TGTGCCAGCAAGACTCCAATTGACCATGAGCAGTTCTTC,CASKTPIDHEQFF
-,TRBV28,13,TRBJ1-6,-,TGTGCCAGCAGTGTAGTACTAAATTCGCCCCTCCACTTT,CASSVVLNSPLHF
TRBD2,TRBV6-5,13,TRBJ2-7,-,TGTGCCAGCAGTTTCCAGCGGGAGGACGAGCAGTACTTC,CASSFQREDEQYF
TRBD2,TRBV5-8,18,TRBJ2-5,-,TGTGCCAGCAGCTTGTGGGGACTAGCGGGAGTTTTGGAAGAGACCCAGTACTTC,CASSLWGLAGVLEETQYF
TRBD2,TRBV2,17,TRBJ2-5,-,TGTGCCAGCAGCATAATCGCCTCGGGGGGACTCCAAGAGACCCAGTACTTC,CASSIIASGGLQETQYF
TRBD1,TRBV6-4,15,TRBJ2-3,-,TGTGCCAGCAGTGACGGACAGGGGAGGGCAGATACGCAGTATTTT,CASSDGQGRADTQYF
-,TRBV27,16,TRBJ1-5,-,TGTGCCAGCAGTTCGGAAATGGCGGGGGCGGGACAGCCCCAGCATTTT,CASSSEMAGAGQPQHF
TRBD1,TRBV19,17,TRBJ1-1,-,TGTGCCAGTAGTAGGACAGGGGGCGTTGGAGCAAGTACTGAAGCTTTCTTT,CASSRTGGVGASTEAFF
-,TRBV2,17,TRBJ2-1,-,TGTGCCAGCAGTGAAAAGGAGGAAGGAGAGGAGTACAATGAGCAGTTCTTC,CASSEKEEGEEYNEQFF
-,TRBV5-4,11,TRBJ2-5,-,TGTGCCAGCAGCTCCAGGGAGACCCAGTACTTC,CASSSRETQYF
TRBD1,TRBV18,18,TRBJ2-6,-,TGTGCCAGCTCACCCCTAGACAGGGGGGGATCTGGGGCCAACGTCCTGACTTTC,CASSPLDRGGSGANVLTF
TRBD1,TRBV5-5,12,TRBJ2-7,-,TGTGCCAGCAGCTTACAGGGGAGAGAGCAGTACTTC,CASSLQGREQYF
-,TRBV5-1,11,TRBJ2-2,-,TGCGCCAGCAGCTTTTCTGGGGAGCTGTTTTTT,CASSFSGELFF
TRBD1,TRBV19,16,TRBJ2-5,once,TGTGCCAGTAGTAGGCCCTTGACAGGGTTCGGTGAGACCCAGTACTTC,CASSRPLTGFGETQYF
-,TRBV6-1,16,TRBJ1-1,-,TGTGCCAGCAGTGAATGGAAAGGAGAAGGAAACACTGAAGCTTTCTTT,CASSEWKGEGNTEAFF
TRBD2,TRBV4-2,14,TRBJ2-3,-,TGTGCCAGCAGCCTCGGGGGGTCCACAGATACGCAGTATTTT,CASSLGGSTDTQYF
TRBD2,TRBV5-1,16,TRBJ2-1,-,TGCGCCAGCAGCCCGACTAGCGGGAGTGGGAACAATGAGCAGTTCTTC,CASSPTSGSGNNEQFF
-,TRBV11-3,15,TRBJ2-2,-,TGTGCCAGCAGCTTAAGTGGCGGGAATTCCGGGGAGCTGTTTTTT,CASSLSGGNSGELFF
-,TRBV5-1,13,TRBJ2-1,-,TGCGCCAGCAGTTTCCGGGACTACAATGAGCAGTTCTTC,CASSFRDYNEQFF
-,TRBV18,12,TRBJ2-1,-,TGTGCCAGCTCACCACGGACTGGTGAGCAGTTCTTC,CASSPRTGEQFF
-,TRBV7-9,14,TRBJ2-7,-,TGTGCCAGCAGCTTGGTGGGACTGATATACGAGCAGTACTTC,CASSLVGLIYEQYF
-,TRBV6-1,13,TRBJ1-2,-,TGTGCCAGCAGTGAATGGGGGGACTATGGCTACACCTTC,CASSEWGDYGYTF
-,TRBV21-1,18,TRBJ1-5,once,TGTGCCAGCAGCAAGAAACTGCTGGCGAACAGGGGAGTTCAGCCCCAGCATTTT,CASSKKLLANRGVQPQHF
-,TRBV7-9,15,TRBJ2-3,-,TGTGCCAGCAGCTTAGAAGGTGGAGGGTCAGATACGCAGTATTTT,CASSLEGGGSDTQYF
TRBD2,TRBV5-1,15,TRBJ2-1,-,TGCGCCAGCAACGTGGGGACTAGCGGATACAATGAGCAGTTCTTC,CASNVGTSGYNEQFF
-,TRBV9,14,TRBJ1-2,once,TGTGCCAGCAGCCCCCGGGCGGGTGACTATGGCTACACCTTC,CASSPRAGDYGYTF
-,TRBV4-2,15,TRBJ2-1,-,TGTGCCAGCAGCCAAGATGGCGGCTCCTACAATGAGCAGTTCTTC,CASSQDGGSYNEQFF
TRBD1,TRBV5-4,14,TRBJ2-7,-,TGTGCCAGCAGCCCCGGGACAGGGAACTACGAGCAGTACTTC,CASSPGTGNYEQYF
-,TRBV10-2,12,TRBJ2-6,-,TGCGCCAGCAGTGCGGTCGCTGACGTCCTGACTTTC,CASSAVADVLTF
-,TRBV7-6,16,TRBJ2-2,-,TGTGCCAGCAGCCGAGGGGCGGGGACCGTCGCCGGGGAGCTGTTTTTT,CASSRGAGTVAGELFF
-,TRBV28,14,TRBJ1-6,once,TGTGCCAGCAGCCACTCTGCCTATAATTCACCCCTCCACTTT,CASSHSAYNSPLHF
-,TRBV27,11,TRBJ2-5,-,TGTGCCAGCGCCACAGGGGAGACCCAGTACTTC,CASATGETQYF
-,TRBV5-6,15,TRBJ2-7,-,TGTGCCAGCAGCTTGGGGGGAGAATTCCACTACGAGCAGTACTTC,CASSLGGEFHYEQYF
-,TRBV5-8,14,TRBJ2-7,-,TGTGCCAGCAGCTTGCGGGAAGGACCCTACGAGCAGTACTTC,CASSLREGPYEQYF
-,TRBV30,12,TRBJ2-3,-,TGTGCCTGGATCGGGAGTGGAGATACGCAGTATTTT,CAWIGSGDTQYF
TRBD2,TRBV28,19,TRBJ2-3,once,TGTGCCAGCAGTTCGTCCTATTTACTTGCGGGAGAGGGGACAGATACGCAGTATTTT,CASSSSYLLAGEGTDTQYF
TRBD1,TRBV9,18,TRBJ2-7,-,TGTGCCAGCAACCCTCTCAGGGGGCGGGAAAGGATGAGGCACGAGCAGTACTTC,CASNPLRGRERMRHEQYF
-,TRBV19,15,TRBJ2-1,-,TGTGCCAGTAGTATCCCTGGGGGCGTCAACAATGAGCAGTTCTTC,CASSIPGGVNNEQFF
-,TRBV7-2,15,TRBJ2-5,-,TGTGCCAGCAGCTTAGTACTAGTGTCCCAAGAGACCCAGTACTTC,CASSLVLVSQETQYF
-,TRBV27,13,TRBJ1-1,-,TGTGCCAGCAGAGTACTCCTGGGAGCTGAAGCTTTCTTT,CASRVLLGAEAFF
-,TRBV18,13,TRBJ2-3,-,TGTGCCAGCTCACCGGGCAGAACAGATACGCAGTATTTT,CASSPGRTDTQYF
TRBD2,TRBV28,18,TRBJ2-1,-,TGTGCCAGCAGTTTGGCTAGCGGGATTCCCAGCTCCTACAATGAGCAGTTCTTC,CASSLASGIPSSYNEQFF
TRBD2,TRBV4-1,15,TRBJ2-3,-,TGCGCCAGCAGCCCTAGCGGGAGGGGAACAGATACGCAGTATTTT,CASSPSGRGTDTQYF
TRBD1,TRBV4-1,16,TRBJ1-2,-,TGCGCCAGCAGCCAATTCGGGCAGGGACAGGTTTATGGCTACACCTTC,CASSQFGQGQVYGYTF